What follows are 27 T cell receptor beta chains derived from one specimen sequenced in a study of cytomegalovirus exposure and HLA in healthy donors. The PCR contained 60 Vbeta and 13 Jbeta primers. Produced via immunoSEQ multiplex PCR; TCRdb's table is partial and in-frame only. Of 180,000 or so clones in the sample, approximately 80% were seen once. The source material was PBMCs. These receptors were obtained from a woman aged 45-59 years in good health and CMV-seropositive.

This chain links TRBV7-3 with TRBJ2-7; D perhaps matches TRBD1 (5 bases). Germline V gene lookup returns CDR1 SGHTA and CDR2 FQGTGA. V lost 5 bases, J lost 0 bases, and 14 bases lay in between. This CDR3 region has 15 residues. The chain's CDR3 is CASSPTATHSYEQYF. DNA of the CDR3: TGTGCCAGCAGCCCGACAGCGACTCACTCCTACGAGCAGTACTTC. Together with reference TRBV7-3 and TRBJ2-7, the CDR3 gives the full variable domain: GAGVSQTPSNKVTEKGKYVELRCDPISGHTALYWYRQSLGQGPEFLIYFQGTGAADDSGLPNDRFFAVRPEGSVSTLKIQRTERGDSAVYLCASSPTATHSYEQYFGPGTRLTVT.

This sequence joins TRBV6-5 and TRBJ2-5; 7 bases fit TRBD2. There are 15 residues in the CDR3. V gave up 8 bases and J gave up 2 bases; unmatched junction bases: 11. Germline V gene lookup returns CDR1 MNHEY and CDR2 SVGAGI. The DNA of the CDR3 is TGTGCCAGCCCCCCCTTTACGCGGGAGCAAGAGACCCAGTACTTC. It codes for CASPPFTREQETQYF.

This clone was picked up a small number of times. The gene calls are TRBV5-1 and TRBJ2-5; D perhaps matches TRBD1 (6 bases). There are 14 residues in the CDR3. CDR1 is SGHRS and CDR2 is YFSETQ in the germline V gene. Trimming stripped 5 bases from V and 4 bases from J, with 15 bases between. CDR3: CASRADTGIETQYF. The CDR3 DNA is TGCGCCAGCAGGGCCGATACAGGGATAGAGACCCAGTACTTC. Combining the CDR3 with reference TRBV5-1 and TRBJ2-5 gives the whole variable domain KAGVTQTPRYLIKTRGQQVTLSCSPISGHRSVSWYQQTPGQGLQFLFEYFSETQRNKGNFPGRFSGRQFSNSRSEMNVSTLELGDSALYLCASRADTGIETQYFGPGTRLLVL.

The V call is TRBV4-3, the J call TRBJ1-1; D unclear. The germline V and J ends were trimmed by 1 base and 5 bases, with 8 bases remaining between them. The CDR3 sequence is 13 residues long. CDR1 is LGHNA, CDR2 YSLEER, per germline. This chain's CDR3 is CASSQVRGTEAFF. CDR3 coding DNA: TGCGCCAGCAGCCAAGTTCGCGGAACTGAAGCTTTCTTT.

The rearrangement links TRBV4-1 to TRBJ2-7; TRBD2 aligns across 8 bases. V trimming: 1 base; J trimming: 1 base; junction bases outside the gene matches: 3. Germline CDR1 is MGHRA and CDR2 is YSYEKL. The CDR3 totals 15 residues. The CDR3 sequence is CASSQGLAGSYEQYF. The CDR3, as DNA: TGCGCCAGCAGCCAAGGCCTAGCGGGTTCCTACGAGCAGTACTTC.

The chain combines TRBV21-1 with TRBJ2-6; TRBD1, the D gene given by the table, was not confirmed from the DNA. TRBV21-1 has pseudogene status. The CDR3 contains 17 residues. The CDR3 region has the DNA TGTGCCAGCAGCAAACCAGGTACCTTCTCTGGGGCCAACGTCCTGACTTTC. Translating gives CASSKPGTFSGANVLTF.

The rearrangement joins TRBV7-9 to TRBJ1-1; D not certain. The germline V gene encodes CDR1 SEHNR and CDR2 FQNEAQ (reference sequence). The V end was cut by 1 base, the J end by 5 bases, with 8 bases between. The CDR3 covers 13 residues. The CDR3 here is CASSLERGTEAFF. The DNA for the CDR3 is TGTGCCAGCAGCTTAGAAAGAGGAACTGAAGCTTTCTTT.

V is TRBV19 and J is TRBJ2-7, with TRBD1 as a possible D gene (5 bases). The CDR3 loop spans 14 amino acids. In germline, CDR1 is LNHDA, CDR2 SQIVND (reference sequence). Trimming pared 6 bases from V and 7 bases from J, leaving 19 bases between. CDR3 loop: CASRPLGPMGEQYF. CDR3 DNA sequence: TGTGCCAGTAGACCCTTGGGGCCAATGGGGGAGCAGTACTTC.

The chain carries TRBV10-3 and TRBJ2-1, with D hard to call. V was shortened by 0 bases and J by 7 bases, with 13 bases between the two germline ends. The CDR3 is 15 amino acids. Germline lookup yields CDR1 ENHRY and CDR2 SYGVKD. The CDR3 spells CAISESADLGNEQFF. As DNA, the CDR3 is TGTGCCATCAGTGAGTCCGCGGATCTCGGGAATGAGCAGTTCTTC.

The V call is TRBV7-3, the J call TRBJ1-2; TRBD1 agrees at 10 bases. Trimming removed 1 base from V and 6 bases from J; junction bases left unmatched: 8. There are 16 residues in the CDR3. The germline gives CDR1 SGHTA, CDR2 FQGTGA. Here the CDR3 DNA reads TGTGCCAGCAGCTTAAGTGGGACAGGGGAGCCCGATGGCTACACCTTC. It specifies CASSLSGTGEPDGYTF.

J is TRBJ1-1 and V is TRBV19; 8 nucleotides line up with TRBD1. V lost 8 bases to trimming and J lost 0 bases; unmatched junction nucleotides: 5. Germline CDR1 and CDR2: LNHDA and SQIVND (reference sequence). The CDR3 spans 14 residues. CDR3 sequence reads: CASGTGRMNTEAFF. The CDR3 bases are TGTGCCAGTGGGACAGGAAGAATGAACACTGAAGCTTTCTTT.

This sequence joins TRBV19 and TRBJ1-2; 7 nucleotides align to TRBD1. The CDR3 has 14 amino acids. V trimming: 4 bases; J trimming: 4 bases; junction bases outside the gene matches: 6. Germline V lookup: CDR1 LNHDA, CDR2 SQIVND (reference sequence). CDR3 DNA sequence: TGTGCCAGTAGTACTTGGACAGGAGGCTATGGCTACACCTTC. As protein: CASSTWTGGYGYTF.

The chain recombines TRBV19 with TRBJ1-1; the match to TRBD1 covers 8 bases. The germline gives CDR1 LNHDA, CDR2 SQIVND (reference sequence). V lost 3 bases and J lost 8; bases outside the gene matches: 5. The CDR3 spans 13 residues. CDR3 in amino acids: CASSIFGTGEAFF. Written as DNA, the CDR3 is TGTGCCAGTAGTATTTTCGGGACAGGCGAAGCTTTCTTT.

V usage is TRBV5-1 and J usage is TRBJ2-6; possible D gene TRBD1, 6 bases. Trimming cost V 0 bases and J 2 bases, with 9 bases left between them. The CDR3 loop spans 16 amino acids. Germline assignment: CDR1 SGHRS and CDR2 YFSETQ. CDR3 sequence (DNA): TGCGCCAGCAGCTTGGAGGGGGTCCCTGGGGCCAACGTCCTGACTTTC. This translates into CASSLEGVPGANVLTF.

The rearrangement uses TRBV28 and TRBJ1-2; D might be TRBD1 (6 bases). The germline V and J ends were trimmed by 7 bases and 8 bases, with 17 bases remaining between them. The CDR3 is made up of 13 amino acids. The germline CDR1 and CDR2 sequences are MDHEN and SYDVKM. CDR3 loop: CASMMGAISGYTF. For the CDR3, the DNA is TGTGCCAGCATGATGGGGGCGATCTCGGGCTACACCTTC.

A note on this clone: The same CDR3 can be traced to other DNA sequences in this sample. The J gene is TRBJ2-7, the V gene TRBV18, with 8 bases fitting TRBD1. V was clipped by 6 bases and J by 5 bases; unmatched bases: 6. The CDR3 extends over 13 amino acids. Per the germline V gene, CDR1 is KGHSH and CDR2 is LQKENI. DNA for the CDR3: TGTGCCAGCTCGCCGGGACAGGTCCACGAGCAGTACTTC. Protein sequence: CASSPGQVHEQYF.

The chain uses TRBV19 and TRBJ1-1; D call uncertain. The CDR3 is made up of 15 amino acids. V lost 0 bases, J lost 4 bases, and 12 bases lay in between. CDR1 is LNHDA, CDR2 SQIVND, per germline (reference sequence). CDR3 loop: CASSIEAQSGTEAFF. CDR3 DNA sequence: TGTGCCAGTAGTATAGAGGCTCAGAGCGGCACTGAAGCTTTCTTT. Full variable domain (rest looked up from reference TRBV19 and TRBJ1-1): DGGITQSPKYLFRKEGQNVTLSCEQNLNHDAMYWYRQDPGQGLRLIYYSQIVNDFQKGDIAEGYSVSREKKESFPLTVTSAQKNPTAFYLCASSIEAQSGTEAFFGQGTRLTVV.

The chain has TRBV2 and TRBJ2-5; D possibly corresponds to TRBD1 (5 bases). This CDR3 comprises 16 residues. Germline V gene sequence: CDR1 SNHLY, CDR2 FYNNEI. The V and J ends lost 2 bases and 4 bases respectively, with 17 bases between them. This CDR3 is CASSEQGRAKGETQYF. The DNA for the CDR3 is TGTGCCAGCAGTGAACAGGGTAGGGCGAAGGGAGAGACCCAGTACTTC.

On this clone itself: Distinct nucleotide sequences in the sample also encode this CDR3. This chain links TRBV14 with TRBJ2-5, with 10 bases aligning to TRBD2. Trimming at V came to 5 bases and at J to 4 bases, leaving 7 bases not matched to a gene. Germline V gives CDR1 SGHDN, CDR2 FVKESK. CDR3 length: 15 amino acids. CDR3 DNA sequence: TGTGCCAGCAGCGTCTTAGCGGGGGGTTCAGAGACCCAGTACTTC. It translates to CASSVLAGGSETQYF. The full variable domain, in which reference TRBV14 and TRBJ2-5 provide the parts outside the CDR3, is EAGVTQFPSHSVIEKGQTVTLRCDPISGHDNLYWYRRVMGKEIKFLLHFVKESKQDESGMPNNRFLAERTGGTYSTLKVQPAELEDSGVYFCASSVLAGGSETQYFGPGTRLLVL.

This sequence joins TRBV6-5 and TRBJ2-5; tentative D call: TRBD2 (7 bases). Trimming took off 3 bases at V and 5 bases at J, with 16 bases between the two ends. CDR3 size: 15 residues. Germline V gives CDR1 MNHEY, CDR2 SVGAGI. The CDR3 spells CASSYSGGRGETQYF. CDR3 DNA: TGTGCCAGCAGTTATTCCGGGGGGCGCGGGGAGACCCAGTACTTC.

This clone was recorded a few times. The CDR3 DNA is TGTGCCAGCAGCTTAGGAGGGCACACTGGGGCCAACGTCCTGACTTTC. Residues: CASSLGGHTGANVLTF. This chain links TRBV5-4 with TRBJ2-6, with D possibly TRBD2 on 6 matching bases. This CDR3 is 16 amino acids long. The germline V gene has CDR1 SGHNT and CDR2 YYREEE (reference sequence). Trimming cost V 2 bases and J 2 bases, with 11 bases left between them.

V gene TRBV25-1 combines with J gene TRBJ2-5; 8 nucleotides match TRBD1. Per germline, CDR1 MGHDK and CDR2 SYGVNS. The length of the CDR3 is 15 residues. The junction had 8 bases not matched to a gene; V was cut back by 4 bases and J by 4 bases. CDR3 residues: CASSGYRGNSETQYF. Here the CDR3 DNA reads TGTGCCAGCAGTGGATACAGGGGGAACTCAGAGACCCAGTACTTC.

The rearrangement joins TRBV7-9 to TRBJ2-1, with 7 bases matching TRBD1. Germline V gene lookup returns CDR1 SEHNR and CDR2 FQNEAQ (reference sequence). The CDR3 is made up of 15 amino acids. J lost 5 bases, V lost 6 bases, and 10 bases had no gene match. CDR3 in amino acids: CASRGQGVRNNEQFF. CDR3 nucleotide sequence: TGTGCCAGCAGAGGGCAGGGGGTCCGAAACAATGAGCAGTTCTTC.

The J gene is TRBJ2-5, the V gene TRBV6-5; 8 bases fit TRBD1. Germline CDR1 MNHEY, CDR2 SVGAGI. V lost 2 bases and J lost 5; bases outside the gene matches: 7. The CDR3 loop spans 15 amino acids. The CDR3 spells CASSYEAGGRETQYF. CDR3 DNA sequence: TGTGCCAGCAGTTACGAGGCAGGGGGCCGTGAGACCCAGTACTTC.

The rearrangement links TRBV7-9 to TRBJ2-3; 8 nucleotides match TRBD2. This CDR3 is 15 amino acids long. Germline CDR1 is SEHNR and CDR2 is FQNEAQ (reference sequence). After removal of 3 bases from V and 6 bases from J, the junction contained 8 bases not matched to a gene. CDR3 in amino acids: CASSFGNSGTDTQYF. For the CDR3, the DNA is TGTGCCAGCAGCTTTGGGAATAGCGGGACTGATACGCAGTATTTT.

The chain is built from TRBV4-2 and TRBJ2-1; 8 bases map to TRBD2. Germline assignment: CDR1 LGHNA and CDR2 YNFKEQ. This CDR3 is 17 amino acids long. Unmatched junction bases numbered 8, after V lost 0 bases and J lost 4 bases. CDR3 bases: TGTGCCAGCAGCCAAGATCCCGCAGCGGGGGATTACAATGAGCAGTTCTTC. This sequence encodes CASSQDPAAGDYNEQFF.

The genes are TRBV4-3 and TRBJ2-2; perhaps TRBD2 as D (7 bases). Germline-derived CDR1 and CDR2 are LGHNA and YSLEER. V was cut by 4 bases and J by 0 bases, with 21 bases left in between. This CDR3 is built from 19 residues. The CDR3 nucleotides read TGCGCCAGCAGCCCCAAGATTAGGGCGGGGGCCTCGAACACCGGGGAGCTGTTTTTT. Amino acid sequence: CASSPKIRAGASNTGELFF.